This passage covers 24 T cell receptor beta chains from one sample sequenced in a study of T-cell reconstitution after alpha-beta-depleted transplantation in children. The library targeted TCRbeta and was prepared with unique molecular identifiers. Via MiXCR, TCRdb re-called the PCR reads, giving one row per CDR3 protein. The profile shows 200,000 to 300,000 distinct CDR3 sequences, around 13% of them singletons. The sample here was PBMCs from the stem cell graft donor, taken from the stem cell graft. Every receptor here comes from a human donor who donated a stem cell graft to a child with acute lymphoblastic leukemia.

This clonotype came up many times. This chain links TRBV24-1 with TRBJ2-1; 9 bases are a match to TRBD1. The CDR3 spans 16 residues. J was trimmed by 8 bases and V by 4 bases; bases with no gene match: 11. Germline CDR1 KGHDR, CDR2 SFDVKD. CDR3 protein: CATSEPGQGFRDEQFF. CDR3 bases: TGTGCCACCAGTGAACCGGGACAGGGATTCAGGGATGAGCAGTTCTTC.

This clonotype occurred many times. The chain combines TRBV7-2 with TRBJ2-7; D may be TRBD1 or TRBD2 (5 bases each). Looked up from germline, CDR1 is SGHTA and CDR2 is FQGNSA. V lost 1 base to trimming and J lost 7 bases, with 14 bases between them. The CDR3 spans 14 residues. In DNA, the CDR3 is TGTGCCAGCAGCTTAGAAGGGACCTCGGGGGAGCAGTACTTC. It encodes CASSLEGTSGEQYF. Combining the CDR3 with reference TRBV7-2 and TRBJ2-7 gives the whole variable domain GAGVSQSPSNKVTEKGKDVELRCDPISGHTALYWYRQSLGQGLEFLIYFQGNSAPDKSGLPSDRFSAERTGGSVSTLTIQRTQQEDSAVYLCASSLEGTSGEQYFGPGTRLTVT.

This clonotype was picked up many times. This rearrangement joins TRBV12-3 or TRBV12-4 to TRBJ2-1, with TRBD2 matching over 10 bases. V shed 6 bases and J 6 bases; nucleotides not matched to a gene: 11. The CDR3 sequence is 16 residues long. The CDR3 DNA reads as TGTGCCAGCAGCCCTAAGCGGGAGGGCCCGGGCAATGAGCAGTTCTTC. Amino acid sequence: CASSPKREGPGNEQFF.

This clonotype has at least ten counts. The chain is built from TRBV7-9 and TRBJ2-3, with 9 bases fitting TRBD1. Germline V CDR1 and CDR2: SEHNR, FQNEAQ (reference sequence). J gave up 7 bases and V 5 bases, and 7 bases lay outside the gene matches. The CDR3 sequence is 14 residues long. CDR3 coding DNA: TGTGCCAGCAGCCTAACAGGGGGCACGTATACGCAGTATTTT. This gives the protein CASSLTGGTYTQYF.

This clonotype showed up many times. The J gene is TRBJ1-2, the V gene TRBV2; no reliable D call. The germline V and J ends were trimmed by 4 bases and 6 bases, with 9 bases remaining between them. Germline V gene data show CDR1 as SNHLY and CDR2 as FYNNEI. The CDR3 covers 12 residues. Here the CDR3 DNA reads TGTGCCAGCAGTGCGGGGTTGGATGGCTACACCTTC. The encoded protein is CASSAGLDGYTF.

At least ten counts were recorded for this clonotype. The chain carries TRBV28 and TRBJ2-7; D not resolved. This CDR3 spans 12 amino acids. Germline V gene sequence: CDR1 MDHEN, CDR2 SYDVKM. Trimming removed 5 bases at V and 2 bases at J, with 7 bases between. The CDR3 spells CASSRTTYEQYF. The CDR3 nucleotides read TGTGCCAGCAGTAGGACCACCTACGAGCAGTACTTC.

The rearrangement links TRBV19 to TRBJ1-1; TRBD1 might be the D (6 bases). V was clipped by 7 bases and J by 4 bases, with 13 bases between them. The CDR3 covers 13 residues. The germline CDR1 and CDR2 sequences are LNHDA and SQIVND (reference sequence). For the CDR3, the DNA is TGTGCCAGTAATCGGGGGGCGCTCACTGAAGCTTTCTTT. Amino acid sequence: CASNRGALTEAFF.

This clonotype came up many times. The CDR3 protein is CASSVGQGANQPQHF. The CDR3 region has the DNA TGTGCCAGCAGCGTGGGGCAGGGGGCGAATCAGCCCCAGCATTTT. The rearrangement links TRBV9 to TRBJ1-5; 8 nucleotides align to TRBD1. The CDR3 spans 15 residues. CDR1 is SGDLS and CDR2 is YYNGEE in the germline V gene. The trim removed 2 bases at V and 4 bases at J, leaving 5 bases unmatched. Drawing the rest from reference TRBV9 and TRBJ1-5, the complete variable domain is DSGVTQTPKHLITATGQRVTLRCSPRSGDLSVYWYQQSLDQGLQFLIQYYNGEERAKGNILERFSAQQFPDLHSELNLSSLELGDSALYFCASSVGQGANQPQHFGDGTRLSIL.

This clonotype was counted at least ten times. The gene calls are TRBV20-1 and TRBJ1-2; no clear D. The CDR3 consists of 13 residues. From germline, CDR1 is DFQATT and CDR2 SNEGSKA (reference sequence). V lost 3 bases and J lost 5, with 13 bases in between. The CDR3 here is CSASKGDDYGYTF. In DNA form, the CDR3 reads TGCAGTGCTAGTAAAGGAGACGATTATGGCTACACCTTC.

This clonotype has a handful of counts. The chain combines TRBV10-3 with TRBJ2-1, with no clear D. V dropped 2 bases and J dropped 0 bases, with 8 bases sitting between them. Per the germline V gene, CDR1 is ENHRY and CDR2 is SYGVKD. The CDR3 covers 15 residues. DNA of the CDR3: TGTGCCATCAGTGAGCTGGAGAGCTCCTACAATGAGCAGTTCTTC. Its translation: CAISELESSYNEQFF.

This clonotype was detected ten times or more. This chain connects TRBV20-1 to TRBJ1-5; D gene ambiguous. The CDR3 sequence is 15 residues long. Germline V gene lookup returns CDR1 DFQATT and CDR2 SNEGSKA (reference sequence). V was clipped by 0 bases and J by 0 bases, with 9 bases between them. The CDR3: CSARDRGGSNQPQHF. The CDR3 region has the DNA TGCAGTGCTAGAGATAGAGGTGGTAGCAATCAGCCCCAGCATTTT.

This clonotype has ten or more counts. The V gene is TRBV20-1, the J gene TRBJ2-1; 7 bases are shared with TRBD2. The trim removed 5 bases at V and 3 bases at J, leaving 10 bases unmatched. Germline-derived CDR1 and CDR2 are DFQATT and SNEGSKA (reference sequence). CDR3 length: 15 residues. The CDR3 is CSAQPARGDYNEQFF. The CDR3 nucleotides are TGCAGTGCTCAGCCGGCCCGGGGGGACTACAATGAGCAGTTCTTC.

This clonotype was recorded many times. The chain links TRBV12-3 or TRBV12-4 to TRBJ2-6; the D gene is possibly TRBD2 (6 bases). Trimming took 5 bases from V and 0 from J, leaving 14 bases between them. The CDR3 sequence is 17 residues long. CDR3 protein: CASSVDGGISGANVLTF. The CDR3 DNA reads as TGTGCCAGCAGTGTGGACGGAGGGATCTCTGGGGCCAACGTCCTGACTTTC.

The chain recombines TRBV29-1 with TRBJ2-7, with 8 bases fitting TRBD1. Germline CDR1 is SQVTM and CDR2 is ANQGSEA. The CDR3 runs 13 residues. J gave up 3 bases and V 3 bases, and 4 bases lay outside the gene matches. The CDR3 DNA follows: TGCAGCGTTGAGGGACAGGAGCTCTACGAGCAGTACTTC. It specifies CSVEGQELYEQYF.

This clonotype appeared many times. The genes are TRBV20-1 and TRBJ2-7, with TRBD2 matching 11 bases. V was pared by 4 bases and J by 3 bases, with 5 bases of the junction left unmatched. The CDR3 sequence is 14 residues long. Per germline, CDR1 DFQATT and CDR2 SNEGSKA (reference sequence). The CDR3 loop reads CSATGTSGLYEQYF. CDR3 sequence (DNA): TGCAGTGCTACCGGGACTAGCGGACTCTACGAGCAGTACTTC.

This clonotype was observed many times. The chain couples TRBV5-7 to TRBJ1-1; 8 nucleotides align to TRBD1. TRBV5-7 is treated as an ORF (open reading frame) with a function not yet certain. J lost 6 bases, V lost 2 bases, and 12 bases had no gene match. This CDR3 has 16 amino acids. The CDR3 sequence is CASSLRRGLAWPEAFF. The CDR3, as DNA: TGTGCCAGCAGCTTACGCAGGGGGCTGGCCTGGCCTGAAGCTTTCTTT.

This clonotype was seen repeatedly, ten times or more. The chain joins TRBV12-3 or TRBV12-4 to TRBJ2-3; D is perhaps TRBD1 (6 bases). V was trimmed by 6 bases and J by 2 bases, leaving 12 bases between them. This CDR3 spans 14 amino acids. Here the CDR3 DNA reads TGTGCCAGCAGCGAGGACAGTTTCACAGATACGCAGTATTTT. Its translation: CASSEDSFTDTQYF.

The rearrangement uses TRBV28 and TRBJ2-7; the D is unclear. The CDR3 is 14 amino acids. The ends were cut back, 8 bases at V and 6 bases at J, with 20 bases in the middle. Germline V gives CDR1 MDHEN, CDR2 SYDVKM. In nucleotides, the CDR3 is TGTGCCAGCGGTAATTATGCGACTCCAATCGAGCAGTACTTC. Translated, it gives CASGNYATPIEQYF.

This clonotype was counted at least ten times. The genes are TRBV10-3 and TRBJ2-5; TRBD2 might be the D (6 bases). The CDR3 spans 13 residues. The V end lost 10 bases, the J end lost 2 bases, and 14 bases lay between the germline ends. Germline V gene sequence: CDR1 ENHRY, CDR2 SYGVKD. CDR3 in amino acids: CATGSSGQETQYF. CDR3 in DNA: TGTGCCACAGGGAGTAGCGGACAAGAGACCCAGTACTTC.

Remarks on this clonotype: This may come from a read error, since a much larger clone is one base off. Because the CDR3 is missing its conserved closing phenylalanine or tryptophan, this is likely a read error. The chain uses TRBV10-3 and TRBJ2-1; TRBD1 agrees at 9 bases. Germline lookup yields CDR1 ENHRY and CDR2 SYGVKD. V shed 11 bases and J 6 bases; nucleotides not matched to a gene: 11. The CDR3 extends over 14 amino acids. The CDR3 protein is CAFSPDRGSNEQFL. The CDR3 DNA sequence: TGTGCCTTTTCCCCGGACAGGGGATCCAATGAGCAGTTCTTG.

At least ten counts were recorded for this clonotype. This sequence joins TRBV4-3 and TRBJ2-3; a possible D gene is TRBD1 (5 bases). This CDR3 comprises 15 residues. Germline values: CDR1 LGHNA, CDR2 YSLEER. V was clipped by 4 bases and J by 3 bases, with 14 bases between them. The CDR3 DNA follows: TGCGCCAGCAGCCCATTAGGGGTTAGGACAGATACGCAGTATTTT. Translated: CASSPLGVRTDTQYF.

This clonotype was detected many times. The CDR3 spells CASSFLSRQLEQPQHF. The CDR3 bases are TGTGCCAGCAGTTTCCTTTCGAGACAACTCGAACAGCCCCAGCATTTT. The rearrangement links TRBV6-2 or TRBV6-3 to TRBJ1-5, with D hard to call. The CDR3 is 16 residues long. Germline V lookup: CDR1 MNHEY, CDR2 SVGEGT. Deletions cut 4 bases from V and 7 bases from J, with 20 bases between.

There are many counts of this clonotype. The chain has TRBV6-5 and TRBJ1-6; 7 positions match TRBD1. The CDR3 is 14 amino acids. J was trimmed by 6 bases and V by 2 bases; bases with no gene match: 1. Germline-derived CDR1 and CDR2 are MNHEY and SVGAGI. The DNA of the CDR3 is TGTGCCAGCAGTTACAGGGGGCCTAATTCACCCCTCCACTTT. Translation: CASSYRGPNSPLHF.

This clonotype came up a few times. The J gene is TRBJ2-1, the V gene TRBV6-5, with TRBD1 as a possible D gene (6 bases). The CDR3 has 14 amino acids. CDR1 is MNHEY and CDR2 is SVGAGI in the germline V gene. Trimming left V 0 bases short and J 7 bases short, with 10 bases between. The DNA of the CDR3 is TGTGCCAGCAGTTACTCGCGAGGGGGAAATGAGCAGTTCTTC. Encoded protein: CASSYSRGGNEQFF.